This TCR beta chain was profiled in a study of cytomegalovirus exposure and HLA in healthy donors. It was the approximately 120-subject validation cohort, separate from the roughly 700-subject first cohort, to which the donors belonged. This clone was found once. What it binds is not known. Libraries were prepared by immunoSEQ multiplex PCR; TCRdb keeps only in-frame clonotypes and omits some of them. The table has 150,000 to 200,000 clones, 70% to 90% seen once. V lost 6 bases and J 4 bases, leaving 15 bases between the germline ends. The CDR3 loop spans 14 amino acids. Germline assignment: CDR1 MRHNA and CDR2 SNTAGT. Findings and limits, study-wide: Most TCRs appeared rarely, but some public TCRs recurred in many donors. The authors enumerated 150 to 200 TCR beta chains as linked to cytomegalovirus.

The source of this sequence is a woman younger than 30 in good health and CMV-seronegative. Input material: PBMCs. The rearrangement joins TRBV6-4 to TRBJ1-1; tentative D call: TRBD1 (6 bases). CDR3 sequence: CASSDFTGSTEAFF. The CDR3 coding sequence is TGTGCCAGCAGCGATTTTACAGGGAGCACTGAAGCTTTCTTT.